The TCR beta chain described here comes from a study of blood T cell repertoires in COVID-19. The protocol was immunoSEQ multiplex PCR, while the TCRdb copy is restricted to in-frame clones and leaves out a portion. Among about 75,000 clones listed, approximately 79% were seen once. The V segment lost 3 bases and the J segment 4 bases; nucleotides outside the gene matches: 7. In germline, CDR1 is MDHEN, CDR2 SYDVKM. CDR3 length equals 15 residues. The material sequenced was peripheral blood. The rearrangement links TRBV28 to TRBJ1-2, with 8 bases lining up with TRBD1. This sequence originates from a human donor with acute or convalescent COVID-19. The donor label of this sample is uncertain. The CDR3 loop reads CASSFPRGQRYGYTF. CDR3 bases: TGTGCCAGCAGTTTCCCCAGGGGGCAACGCTATGGCTACACCTTC.